This TCR beta chain emerged from a study of blood T cell repertoires in COVID-19. Turning to the study itself: Both acute and convalescent COVID-19 samples were obtained from the United States, Italy and Spain. Sources were T cells, B-cell-depleted T cells, or PBMCs; the material itself was cDNA or gDNA.

The table came from immunoSEQ multiplex PCR; TCRdb's copy has only in-frame clones and leaves some out. Found here are over 200,000 clones, approximately 90% of them singletons; the top ten hold approximately 12%. From germline, CDR1 is SGDLS and CDR2 YYNGEE. Deletions cut 0 bases from V and 4 bases from J, with 8 bases between. This CDR3 spans 14 amino acids. This clonotype originated in a woman under 30 who had recovered from COVID-19. This chain connects TRBV9 to TRBJ2-1, with D perhaps TRBD2 (5 bases). Source material: peripheral blood. The CDR3 protein is CASSVVSGYNEQFF. The CDR3 nucleotides read TGTGCCAGCAGCGTAGTCAGCGGATACAATGAGCAGTTCTTC.